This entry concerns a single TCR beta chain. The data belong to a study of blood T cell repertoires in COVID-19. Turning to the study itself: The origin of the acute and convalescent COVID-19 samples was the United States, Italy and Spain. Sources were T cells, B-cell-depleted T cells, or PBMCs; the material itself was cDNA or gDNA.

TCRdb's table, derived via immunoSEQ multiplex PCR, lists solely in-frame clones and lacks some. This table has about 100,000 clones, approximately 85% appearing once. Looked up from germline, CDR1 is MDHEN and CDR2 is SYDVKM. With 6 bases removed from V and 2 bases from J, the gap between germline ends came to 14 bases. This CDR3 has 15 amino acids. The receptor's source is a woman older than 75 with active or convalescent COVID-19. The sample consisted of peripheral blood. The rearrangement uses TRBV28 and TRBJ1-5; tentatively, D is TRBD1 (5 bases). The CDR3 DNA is TGTGCCAGCAGCGGGGGGGAATCGCGCAATCAGCCCCAGCATTTT. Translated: CASSGGESRNQPQHF.